In its sample, the clone carrying this T cell receptor beta chain was seen many times. Its antigen is not identified. CDR3 and TCR beta VDJ profiling relied on a genomic DNA template. From the reads, TCRdb called clonotypes with MiXCR, one entry per CDR3 protein. The table includes about 160,000 distinct CDR3 sequences, approximately 43% detected once. The data stem from a study of CD8+CD57+ T cells in acquired aplastic anemia. Study details: Sorted CD4+ and CD8+ cells gave a mean 3.2 ug DNA, range about 0.19 to 27.4 ug. CD4+ reads averaged around 9.9 million in healthy donors.

Whole-study results and caveats: Controls did not differ significantly from patients in CD8+ Simpson's diversity. Between patients and controls, about 31 CD8+ CDR3 sequences were found in common.

From germline, CDR1 is DFQATT and CDR2 SNEGSKA (reference sequence). V was pared by 3 bases and J by 4 bases, with 11 bases between. The CDR3 spans 13 residues. Sequencing was performed on sorted CD4+, CD8+, or CD8+CD57+ T cells (not recorded which) from PBMCs. The sequence was obtained from a human donor in good health. V and J are TRBV20-1 and TRBJ2-3; the D call may be TRBD1 or TRBD2 (6 bases each). The CDR3 region has the DNA TGCAGTGCTAGCGGGGGCCCCCCAGATACGCAGTATTTT. The encoded protein is CSASGGPPDTQYF.